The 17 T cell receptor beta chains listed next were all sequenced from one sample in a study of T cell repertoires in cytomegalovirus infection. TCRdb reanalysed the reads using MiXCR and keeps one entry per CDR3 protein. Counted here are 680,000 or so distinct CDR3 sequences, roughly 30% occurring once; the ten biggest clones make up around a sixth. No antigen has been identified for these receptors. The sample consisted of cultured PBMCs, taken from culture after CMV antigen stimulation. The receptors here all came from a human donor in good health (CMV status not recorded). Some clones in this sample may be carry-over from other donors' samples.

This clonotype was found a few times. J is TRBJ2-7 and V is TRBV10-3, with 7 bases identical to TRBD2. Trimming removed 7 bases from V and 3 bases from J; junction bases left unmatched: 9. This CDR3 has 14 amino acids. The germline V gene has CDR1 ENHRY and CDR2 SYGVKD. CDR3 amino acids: CAITVWRESYEQYF. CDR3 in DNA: TGTGCCATCACAGTGTGGCGGGAGAGCTACGAGCAGTACTTC.

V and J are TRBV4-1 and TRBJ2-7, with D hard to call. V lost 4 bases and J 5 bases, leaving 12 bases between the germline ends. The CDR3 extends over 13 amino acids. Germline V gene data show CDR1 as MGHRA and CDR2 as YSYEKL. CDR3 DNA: TGCGCCAGCAGCCGGGATGAGAGGAACGAGCAGTACTTC. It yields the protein CASSRDERNEQYF.

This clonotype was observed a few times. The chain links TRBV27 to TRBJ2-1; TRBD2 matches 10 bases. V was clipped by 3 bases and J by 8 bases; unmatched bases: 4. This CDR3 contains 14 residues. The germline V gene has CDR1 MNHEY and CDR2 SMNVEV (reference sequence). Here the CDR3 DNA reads TGTGCCAGCAGTTTGACTAGCGGGTACCATGAGCAGTTCTTC. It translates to CASSLTSGYHEQFF.

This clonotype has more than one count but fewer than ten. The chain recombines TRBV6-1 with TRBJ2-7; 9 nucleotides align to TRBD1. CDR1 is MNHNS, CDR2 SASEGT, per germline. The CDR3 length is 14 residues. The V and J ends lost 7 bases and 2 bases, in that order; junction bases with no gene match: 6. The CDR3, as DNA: TGTGCCAGCATGCGGGACAGGGTGACCTACGAGCAGTACTTC. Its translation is CASMRDRVTYEQYF.

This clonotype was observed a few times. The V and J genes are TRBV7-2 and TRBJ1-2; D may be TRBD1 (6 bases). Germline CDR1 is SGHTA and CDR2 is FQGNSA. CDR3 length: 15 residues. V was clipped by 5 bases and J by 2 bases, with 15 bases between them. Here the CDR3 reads CASSRGGKTNYGYTF. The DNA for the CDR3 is TGTGCCAGCAGCCGGGGGGGCAAAACAAACTATGGCTACACCTTC.

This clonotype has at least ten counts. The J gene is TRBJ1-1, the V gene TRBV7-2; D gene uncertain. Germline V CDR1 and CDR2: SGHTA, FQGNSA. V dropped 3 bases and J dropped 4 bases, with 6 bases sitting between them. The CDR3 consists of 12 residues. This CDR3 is CASSFQVTEAFF. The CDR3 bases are TGTGCCAGCAGCTTTCAGGTCACTGAAGCTTTCTTT.

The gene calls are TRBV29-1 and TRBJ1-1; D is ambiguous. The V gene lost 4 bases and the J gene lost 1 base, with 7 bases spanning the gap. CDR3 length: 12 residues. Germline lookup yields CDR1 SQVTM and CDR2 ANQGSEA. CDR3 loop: CSVGSPNTEAFF. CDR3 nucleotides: TGCAGCGTTGGGAGCCCGAACACTGAAGCTTTCTTT.

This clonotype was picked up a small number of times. CDR3 residues: CASSRGRGYEQYF. CDR3 in DNA: TGTGCCAGCAGCCGCGGCAGGGGGTACGAGCAGTACTTC. V and J are TRBV7-2 and TRBJ2-7; 7 bases match TRBD1. The CDR3 covers 13 residues. With V trimmed by 5 bases and J by 4 bases, 5 bases remained unmatched. The germline V gene encodes CDR1 SGHTA and CDR2 FQGNSA.

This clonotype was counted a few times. The CDR3 DNA reads TGTGCCAGTACTTCAACCGGACTAGCCTACAATGAGCAGTTCTTC. Amino acid sequence: CASTSTGLAYNEQFF. The chain has TRBV19 and TRBJ2-1; TRBD2 agrees at 7 bases. The J segment lost 2 bases and the V segment lost 7 bases, leaving 8 bases of the junction unmatched. Germline CDR1 LNHDA, CDR2 SQIVND (reference sequence). The CDR3 loop spans 15 amino acids.

As DNA, the CDR3 is TGTGCCAGCAGCTCTGTAGGCGGGCCTACCTACGAGCAGTACTTC. Its translation is CASSSVGGPTYEQYF. The rearrangement links TRBV7-4 to TRBJ2-7, with D tentatively TRBD2 (5 bases). The length of the CDR3 is 15 residues. Germline V lookup: CDR1 SGHVT, CDR2 SQSDAQ. Trimming removed 4 bases at V and 2 bases at J, with 15 bases between.

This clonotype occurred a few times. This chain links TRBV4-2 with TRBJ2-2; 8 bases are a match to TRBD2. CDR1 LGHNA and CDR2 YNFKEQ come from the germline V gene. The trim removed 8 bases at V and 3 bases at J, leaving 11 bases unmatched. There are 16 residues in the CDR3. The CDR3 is CASSKEGTRYTGELFF. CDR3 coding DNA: TGTGCCAGCTCGAAGGAAGGGACTAGATACACCGGGGAGCTGTTTTTT.

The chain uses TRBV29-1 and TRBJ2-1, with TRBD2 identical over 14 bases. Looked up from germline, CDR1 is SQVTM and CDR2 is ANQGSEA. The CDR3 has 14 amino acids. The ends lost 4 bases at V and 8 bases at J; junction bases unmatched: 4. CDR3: CSVVTSGRGDEQFF. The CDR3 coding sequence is TGCAGCGTTGTGACTAGCGGGAGGGGCGATGAGCAGTTCTTC.

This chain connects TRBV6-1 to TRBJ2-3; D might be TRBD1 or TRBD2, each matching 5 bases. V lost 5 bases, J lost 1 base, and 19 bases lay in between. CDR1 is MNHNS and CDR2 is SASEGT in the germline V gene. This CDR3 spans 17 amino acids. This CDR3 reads CASSPRGRSAGTDTQYF. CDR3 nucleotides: TGTGCCAGCAGTCCCCGGGGCAGGTCGGCGGGCACAGATACGCAGTATTTT.

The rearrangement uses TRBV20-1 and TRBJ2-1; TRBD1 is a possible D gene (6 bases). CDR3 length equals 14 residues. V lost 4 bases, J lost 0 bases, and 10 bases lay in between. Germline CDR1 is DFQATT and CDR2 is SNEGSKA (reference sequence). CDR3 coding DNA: TGCAGTGCTAACCCAGGGGTCTCCTACAATGAGCAGTTCTTC. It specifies CSANPGVSYNEQFF.

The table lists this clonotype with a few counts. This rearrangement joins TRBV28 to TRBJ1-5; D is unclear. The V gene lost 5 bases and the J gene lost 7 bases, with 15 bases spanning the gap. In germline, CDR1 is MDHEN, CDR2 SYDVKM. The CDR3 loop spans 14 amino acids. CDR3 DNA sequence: TGTGCCAGCAGTCCCATTGGTTCCGGCCAGCCCCAGCATTTT. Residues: CASSPIGSGQPQHF.

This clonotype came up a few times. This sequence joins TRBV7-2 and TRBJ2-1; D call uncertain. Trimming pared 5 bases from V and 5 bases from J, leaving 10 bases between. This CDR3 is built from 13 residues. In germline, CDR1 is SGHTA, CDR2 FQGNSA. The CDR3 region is CASSADYNNEQFF. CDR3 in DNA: TGTGCCAGCAGCGCGGATTACAACAATGAGCAGTTCTTC.

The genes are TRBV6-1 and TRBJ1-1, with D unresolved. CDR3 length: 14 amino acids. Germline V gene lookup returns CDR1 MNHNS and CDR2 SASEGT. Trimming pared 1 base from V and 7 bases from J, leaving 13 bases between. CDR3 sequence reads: CASSEGSNGLEAFF. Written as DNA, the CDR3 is TGTGCCAGCAGTGAAGGGTCGAATGGGCTTGAAGCTTTCTTT.